This T cell receptor beta chain comes out of a study of human T cells and chemical hapten exposure. Overall study context: Alopecia areata, totalis or universalis affected patients who were mostly female. Findings and limits, study-wide: Relative to control repertoires, expanded TCRs gave rise to significantly more large CDR3 similarity clusters.

Described time point: pre-sensitization, week 0. Treatment specified: therapeutic diphenylcyclopropenone sensitization with weekly scalp DPC. Participating donors were patients with alopecia, aged 18 to 70 years, considered appropriate candidates for DPC. In TCRdb, the RACE reads were re-called with MiXCR into one record per CDR3 protein. The sample carries more than 250,000 distinct CDR3 sequences, around 9.3% recorded once. Points on this clonotype: Its target is unknown.

The CDR3 runs to 15 residues. In germline, CDR1 is MGHRA, CDR2 YSYEKL. Trimming left V 0 bases short and J 5 bases short, with 14 bases between. This clonotype was obtained from a middle-aged woman with alopecia areata. Some clones in this sample may be carry-over from other donors' samples. The rearrangement links TRBV4-1 to TRBJ2-7, with D hard to call. The specimen comprised whole blood, sampled in connection with sensitization to the hapten diphenylcyclopropenone (DPC). The CDR3 sequence: CASSQEARRAHEQYF. The CDR3 region has the DNA TGCGCCAGCAGCCAAGAAGCTCGGCGAGCCCACGAGCAGTACTTC.